A selection of T cell receptor beta chains follows, all from one sample in a study of neurological immune-mediated disorders. TCRdb re-called the 5' RACE reads with MiXCR, one entry per CDR3 protein. The sample lists some 77,000 distinct CDR3 sequences, 9.4% occurring once. Sequenced input: PBMCs. Receptors originate from a man aged 50 or older in good health. CDR3s include the opening cysteine and the closing phenylalanine or tryptophan. D genes are given only for firm matches. For some rows the clone size is stated as once, few or many, or as a class when expanded; others skip it.

TRBJ2-5,TRBV28,TRBD2,many,TGTGCCAGCAGGGTGTTGGGGGGGGGGGAGACCCAGTACTTC,CASRVLGGGETQYF
TRBJ2-7,TRBV28,.,many,TGTGCCAGCAGTTTCCCCGGCAGCTCCTACGAGCAGTACTTC,CASSFPGSSYEQYF
TRBJ2-7,TRBV27,.,many,TGTGCCAGCAGTTCAACCGCTTTCTACGAGCAGTACTTC,CASSSTAFYEQYF
TRBJ2-7,TRBV5-1,.,many,TGCGCCAGCAGCCCTGGACAGAAAAACGAGCAGTACTTC,CASSPGQKNEQYF
TRBJ2-1,TRBV12-3/TRBV12-4,TRBD1,many,TGTGCCAGCAGTTCCTCCCGGGACAGCTACTCCTACAATGAGCAGTTCTTC,CASSSSRDSYSYNEQFF
TRBJ1-2,TRBV5-1,.,many,TGCGCCAGCAGCGTAGACCCAGGGAACTATGGCTACACCTTC,CASSVDPGNYGYTF
TRBJ2-5,TRBV5-6,.,few,TGTGCCAGCAGGTGGTGGGGGGGCGAGACCCAGTACTTC,CASRWWGGETQYF
TRBJ2-2,TRBV4-2,TRBD2,many,TGTGCCAGCAGCCAAGATCGAGCGGGAGGATTGGGGGAGCTGTTTTTT,CASSQDRAGGLGELFF
TRBJ2-3,TRBV20-1,TRBD2,many,TGCAGTGCTAGACGAGCGGGAGTAGTGACCGATACGCAGTATTTT,CSARRAGVVTDTQYF
TRBJ2-7,TRBV4-3,.,many,TGCGCCAGCAGCCAAGAGAGGGGTGCCTACGAGCAGTACTTC,CASSQERGAYEQYF
TRBJ2-1,TRBV28,TRBD1,many,TGTGCCAGCACTGAACAGGGGAACAATGAGCAGTTCTTC,CASTEQGNNEQFF
TRBJ2-3,TRBV5-1,TRBD2,many,TGCGCCAGCAGCTCCACCTCGGGGGGGCCCACAGATACGCAGTATTTT,CASSSTSGGPTDTQYF
TRBJ2-7,TRBV20-1,.,many,TGCAGTGCTTCCCGGGACCGGGGGAGTGAGCAGTACTTC,CSASRDRGSEQYF
TRBJ1-1,TRBV19,.,few,TGTGCCAGTAGTATAAAGGGGAATGGGAACACTGAAGCTTTCTTT,CASSIKGNGNTEAFF
TRBJ2-1,TRBV6-6,.,.,TGTGCCAGCAGTTACCCGTACAATGAGCAGTTCTTC,CASSYPYNEQFF
TRBJ2-1,TRBV10-3,TRBD2,.,TGTGCCACCCGAAATAGCGGGGGGAACAATGAGCAGTTCTTC,CATRNSGGNNEQFF
TRBJ1-1,TRBV10-2,.,many,TGCGCCAGCAGTGAGTGGGAGAACACTGAAGCTTTCTTT,CASSEWENTEAFF
TRBJ1-1,TRBV29-1,.,few,TGCAGCGTCCAACAGGCGTTACTGCATGAAGCTTTCTTT,CSVQQALLHEAFF
TRBJ1-1,TRBV6-5,.,many,TGTGCCAGCAGTCAAGGGCGGGAAGCTTTCTTT,CASSQGREAFF
TRBJ1-3,TRBV20-1,TRBD1,many,TGCAGTGCGGCCGCTGACAGGGGGCAAGGAAACACCATATATTTT,CSAAADRGQGNTIYF
TRBJ1-1,TRBV5-1,TRBD1,many,TGCGCCAGCAGCTCCAACCCCCTAAGCAGACAGGGACAGAACACTGAAGCTTTCTTT,CASSSNPLSRQGQNTEAFF
TRBJ1-6,TRBV20-1,.,few,TGCAGTGCTAGAGTCCCTCCGGGACTTCTCAATTCACCCCTCCACTTT,CSARVPPGLLNSPLHF